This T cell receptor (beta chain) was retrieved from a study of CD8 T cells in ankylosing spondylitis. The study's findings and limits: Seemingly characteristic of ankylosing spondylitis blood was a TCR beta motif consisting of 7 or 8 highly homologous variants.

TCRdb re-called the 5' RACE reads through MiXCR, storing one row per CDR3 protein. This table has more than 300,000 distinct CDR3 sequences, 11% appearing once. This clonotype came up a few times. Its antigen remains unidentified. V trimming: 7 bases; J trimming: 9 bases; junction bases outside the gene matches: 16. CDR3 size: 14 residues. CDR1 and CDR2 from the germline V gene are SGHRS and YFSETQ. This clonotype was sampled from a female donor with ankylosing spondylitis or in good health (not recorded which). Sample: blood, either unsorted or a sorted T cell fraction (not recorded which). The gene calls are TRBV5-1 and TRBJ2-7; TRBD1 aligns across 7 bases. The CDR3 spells CASGDQGDQGWQYF. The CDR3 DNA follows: TGCGCCAGCGGCGATCAGGGGGATCAGGGATGGCAGTACTTC. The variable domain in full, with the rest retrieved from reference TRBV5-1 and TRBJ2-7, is KAGVTQTPRYLIKTRGQQVTLSCSPISGHRSVSWYQQTPGQGLQFLFEYFSETQRNKGNFPGRFSGRQFSNSRSEMNVSTLELGDSALYLCASGDQGDQGWQYFGPGTRLTVT.